This entry lists 20 T cell receptor beta chains sequenced from one sample in a study of identical twins (dated by TCRdb to the mid-2010s). Library method: 5' RACE. The instrument was an Illumina HiSeq 2000. The raw public reads went through TCRdb reprocessing: fastp at Q25, MiXCR clone calling, in-frame beta chains kept. Records with the same CDR3 protein are collapsed into one entry carrying the most frequent genes and DNA. The sample table lists 400,000 to 550,000 distinct CDR3 sequences, around 20% of them with a count of one. About 0.99% of the sample is in the top ten clones. This same sample was also taken into another study, of T cells expressing NK-cell markers.

Sequencing was carried out using CD4+ T cells sorted from blood. These receptors were collected from a woman under 30 in good health.

This clonotype was counted ten times or more. The chain couples TRBV12-3 or TRBV12-4 to TRBJ2-2, with unresolved D. V gave up 6 bases and J gave up 4 bases, with 9 bases separating them. CDR3 length equals 13 residues. The CDR3 coding sequence is TGTGCCAGCAGCGAGGTGCGCACCGGGGAGCTGTTTTTT. It translates to CASSEVRTGELFF.

The genes are TRBV10-3 and TRBJ1-2; D might be TRBD1 (5 bases). The V and J ends lost 3 bases and 5 bases respectively, with 22 bases between them. Germline-derived CDR1 and CDR2 are ENHRY and SYGVKD. The CDR3 length is 17 residues. The CDR3 nucleotides read TGTGCCATCAGTGATCAGATCGGAAGGGGCGCAGGATATGGCTACACCTTC. Translating it yields CAISDQIGRGAGYGYTF.

J is TRBJ2-5 and V is TRBV5-1; 7 bases are shared with TRBD2. The CDR3 extends over 15 amino acids. V lost 0 bases to trimming and J lost 1 base; unmatched junction nucleotides: 3. CDR1 and CDR2 from the germline V gene are SGHRS and YFSETQ. DNA of the CDR3: TGCGCCAGCAGCTTGGGGGTAGCGGGCCAAGAGACCCAGTACTTC. Residues: CASSLGVAGQETQYF. Based on the CDR3 plus reference TRBV5-1 and TRBJ2-5, the full variable domain is KAGVTQTPRYLIKTRGQQVTLSCSPISGHRSVSWYQQTPGQGLQFLFEYFSETQRNKGNFPGRFSGRQFSNSRSEMNVSTLELGDSALYLCASSLGVAGQETQYFGPGTRLLVL.

This chain joins TRBV3-1 and TRBJ2-1; D gene ambiguous. The CDR3 consists of 13 residues. The V end lost 1 base, the J end lost 7 bases, and 8 bases lay between the germline ends. Germline lookup yields CDR1 LGHDT and CDR2 YNNKEL (reference sequence). The CDR3 protein is CASSQASRNEQFF. In nucleotides, the CDR3 is TGTGCCAGCAGCCAAGCCTCCAGGAATGAGCAGTTCTTC.

This clonotype showed up just a few times. V usage is TRBV10-3 and J usage is TRBJ2-6; D not certain. CDR3 length: 13 residues. Trimming shortened V by 6 bases and J by 1 base, and 4 bases separated the two germline ends. Germline CDR1 reads ENHRY; CDR2 reads SYGVKD. Here the CDR3 DNA reads TGTGCCATCAGCGGGTCTGGGGCCAACGTCCTGACTTTC. Amino acid sequence: CAISGSGANVLTF.

This clonotype came up a few times. The chain combines TRBV20-1 with TRBJ2-5; D is possibly TRBD2 (5 bases). CDR3 size: 13 residues. Germline lookup yields CDR1 DFQATT and CDR2 SNEGSKA (reference sequence). Trimming left V 0 bases short and J 5 bases short, with 10 bases between. The CDR3 loop is CSARDPSGETQYF. CDR3 sequence (DNA): TGCAGTGCTAGAGATCCCTCGGGGGAGACCCAGTACTTC.

This clonotype has a handful of counts. The chain joins TRBV5-1 to TRBJ2-1; TRBD2 is a possible D gene (6 bases). CDR3 length equals 15 residues. Germline V CDR1 and CDR2: SGHRS, YFSETQ. V was shortened by 4 bases and J by 5 bases, with 16 bases between the two germline ends. The CDR3 sequence: CASSPGLQPHNEQFF. The CDR3, as DNA: TGCGCCAGCAGCCCAGGACTACAGCCTCACAATGAGCAGTTCTTC. Based on the CDR3 plus reference TRBV5-1 and TRBJ2-1, the full variable domain is KAGVTQTPRYLIKTRGQQVTLSCSPISGHRSVSWYQQTPGQGLQFLFEYFSETQRNKGNFPGRFSGRQFSNSRSEMNVSTLELGDSALYLCASSPGLQPHNEQFFGPGTRLTVL.

V is TRBV20-1 and J is TRBJ1-2, with D hard to call. CDR1 and CDR2 from the germline V gene are DFQATT and SNEGSKA (reference sequence). Trimming removed 0 bases at V and 8 bases at J, with 19 bases between. The CDR3 loop spans 15 amino acids. CDR3 residues: CSARDSGSREGGYTF. CDR3 sequence (DNA): TGCAGTGCTAGAGATTCCGGGTCCCGGGAGGGCGGCTACACCTTC.

This chain uses TRBV7-2 with TRBJ2-7; D ambiguous. CDR1 and CDR2 (germline): SGHTA, FQGNSA. V lost 1 base and J lost 2, with 12 bases in between. The CDR3 extends over 15 amino acids. For the CDR3, the DNA is TGTGCCAGCAGCTTAGTGGGGTCTGTCACCTACGAGCAGTACTTC. Translation gives CASSLVGSVTYEQYF.

In its sample, this clonotype was seen a few times. The chain carries TRBV29-1 and TRBJ1-6; 7 nucleotides agree with TRBD1. The V and J ends lost 6 bases and 11 bases, in that order; junction bases with no gene match: 13. Germline assignment: CDR1 SQVTM and CDR2 ANQGSEA. The CDR3 runs to 14 residues. The CDR3: CSVSSGQVGAPLHF. The CDR3 coding sequence is TGCAGCGTATCATCTGGACAGGTTGGTGCACCCCTCCACTTT.

The sample holds a few counts of this clonotype. The rearrangement joins TRBV6-5 to TRBJ2-5, with 9 bases matching TRBD1. Germline loops: CDR1 MNHEY, CDR2 SVGAGI. With 2 bases clipped from V and 5 bases from J, the junction kept 9 bases outside the gene matches. CDR3 length: 16 amino acids. The CDR3 loop is CASSYAGQGKRETQYF. The CDR3 DNA reads as TGTGCCAGCAGTTACGCCGGACAGGGGAAACGTGAGACCCAGTACTTC.

In its sample, this clonotype was seen a few times. The genes are TRBV20-1 and TRBJ1-1; no firm D call. This CDR3 is built from 13 residues. The V end was cut by 6 bases, the J end by 1 base, with 12 bases between. From germline, CDR1 is DFQATT and CDR2 SNEGSKA (reference sequence). In nucleotides, the CDR3 is TGCAGTGCGCCCACTCGGGAGAACACTGAAGCTTTCTTT. Amino acid sequence: CSAPTRENTEAFF.

V is TRBV12-3 or TRBV12-4 and J is TRBJ2-1, with 12 bases aligning to TRBD2. The CDR3 is made up of 16 amino acids. The junction had 9 bases not matched to a gene; V was cut back by 7 bases and J by 5 bases. The CDR3 spells CASIPPSSGRDNEQFF. CDR3 nucleotides: TGTGCCAGCATTCCCCCTTCTAGCGGGAGGGACAATGAGCAGTTCTTC.

The V call is TRBV9, the J call TRBJ2-1, with 12 bases matching TRBD2. This CDR3 has 15 residues. Germline loops: CDR1 SGDLS, CDR2 YYNGEE. V shed 2 bases and J 7 bases; nucleotides not matched to a gene: 4. CDR3 in DNA: TGTGCCAGCAGCGTCCGGACTAGCGGGGTTAATGAGCAGTTCTTC. Its translation: CASSVRTSGVNEQFF.

This chain uses TRBV6-1 with TRBJ2-1, with D tentatively TRBD2 (6 bases). V lost 4 bases to trimming and J lost 6 bases, with 13 bases between them. In germline, CDR1 is MNHNS, CDR2 SASEGT. The CDR3 covers 14 residues. The CDR3 sequence: CASSVAEGLNEQFF. DNA for the CDR3: TGTGCCAGCAGTGTGGCGGAGGGCCTCAATGAGCAGTTCTTC.

The V gene is TRBV6-1, the J gene TRBJ1-3; no clear D. Deletions cut 6 bases from V and 0 bases from J, with 15 bases between. In germline, CDR1 is MNHNS, CDR2 SASEGT. CDR3 length equals 16 residues. This CDR3 reads CASSRHRVSSGNTIYF. The CDR3 DNA sequence: TGTGCCAGCAGCCGCCACAGAGTTTCCTCTGGAAACACCATATATTTT.

The rearrangement joins TRBV24-1 to TRBJ2-1; 10 positions match TRBD2. The V segment lost 9 bases and the J segment 3 bases; nucleotides outside the gene matches: 4. The CDR3 length is 14 residues. From germline, CDR1 is KGHDR and CDR2 SFDVKD. In DNA, the CDR3 is TGTGCCACCGCGGCTAGCGGGGGCTACAATGAGCAGTTCTTC. This gives the protein CATAASGGYNEQFF.

This chain joins TRBV10-3 and TRBJ2-5; 7 bases match TRBD2. CDR1 and CDR2 from the germline V gene are ENHRY and SYGVKD. With V trimmed by 8 bases and J by 0 bases, 3 bases remained unmatched. The CDR3 covers 13 residues. CDR3 in DNA: TGTGCCATCTCCGGGGGGTACCAAGAGACCCAGTACTTC. Translated: CAISGGYQETQYF.

The CDR3 loop is CASSLLGDAYTEAFF. The CDR3 DNA reads TGTGCCAGCAGCTTATTGGGGGATGCGTACACTGAAGCTTTCTTT. The chain links TRBV7-2 to TRBJ1-1; a possible D gene is TRBD1 (5 bases). The CDR3 loop spans 15 amino acids. V was cut by 2 bases and J by 3 bases, with 13 bases left in between. Germline CDR1 and CDR2: SGHTA and FQGNSA.

The chain couples TRBV29-1 to TRBJ2-3; 7 bases match TRBD1. The J segment lost 0 bases and the V segment lost 8 bases, leaving 8 bases of the junction unmatched. This CDR3 is built from 14 residues. The germline V gene has CDR1 SQVTM and CDR2 ANQGSEA. The CDR3 DNA is TGCAGCTCTATCGGGACAGATAGCACAGATACGCAGTATTTT. Amino acids: CSSIGTDSTDTQYF.